This T cell receptor beta chain was profiled in a study of beta chain features in type 1 diabetes. cDNA synthesis used the whole RNA isolate, giving expressed TCRB sequences. Assay: immunoSEQ multiplex PCR; the TCRdb copy retains only in-frame clones and omits some. Of 330,000 or so clones in the sample, about 20% were seen once. Sequencing was done on a sample of naive CD4+ T cells from blood. The TCR sequence derives from a woman under 30 in good health.

The chain's CDR3 is CASSVGQGIAKNIQYF. In nucleotides, the CDR3 is TGTGCCAGCAGCGTAGGACAGGGGATAGCCAAAAACATTCAGTACTTC. This rearrangement joins TRBV7-9 to TRBJ2-4; 9 bases are a match to TRBD1. Trimming cost V 5 bases and J 0 bases; bases outside gene matches: 5. The CDR3 contains 16 residues. Germline values: CDR1 SEHNR, CDR2 FQNEAQ (reference sequence).